This T cell receptor (beta chain) emerged from a study of T cell repertoires in cytomegalovirus infection. The overall study: Both a matching HLA type and CMV infection were indicated by public TCR beta signatures.

V dropped 5 bases and J dropped 3 bases, with 10 bases sitting between them. Germline CDR1 SGHTA, CDR2 FQGNSA. This CDR3 has 13 amino acids. TCRdb processed the reads anew with MiXCR; each CDR3 protein has one entry. There are under 200,000 distinct CDR3 sequences in the sample; about a tenth occur only once, and approximately 4.3% lies in the top ten. This clonotype was found many times. Sequencing was carried out using PBMCs. The chain has TRBV7-2 and TRBJ1-1; D unresolved. This sequence originates from a human donor in good health (CMV status not recorded). Some clones in this sample may be carry-over from other donors' samples. The CDR3 region has the DNA TGTGCCAGCAGCCCTTACCGGGACACTGAAGCTTTCTTT. It codes for CASSPYRDTEAFF. The entire variable domain, with the rest obtained from reference TRBV7-2 and TRBJ1-1, is as follows: GAGVSQSPSNKVTEKGKDVELRCDPISGHTALYWYRQSLGQGLEFLIYFQGNSAPDKSGLPSDRFSAERTGGSVSTLTIQRTQQEDSAVYLCASSPYRDTEAFFGQGTRLTVV.